This T cell receptor beta chain originates from a study of low-dose radiotherapy and immunotherapy resistance in tumors. On the study more broadly: Each fraction for Cohort 1 was 0.5 Gy, given every 2 weeks, and the total came to 6.5 Gy.

Noted time point: after trial treatment. Described treatment: LDRT plus nivolumab, ipilimumab, low-dose cyclophosphamide and aspirin (RACIN trial). V lost 2 bases and J 2 bases, leaving 13 bases between the germline ends. The CDR3 spans 16 residues. Germline assignment: CDR1 SGHTA and CDR2 FQGTGA. Both TCRalpha and TCRbeta chains were reverse transcribed with V-gene-specific primers. A roughly 20-cycle PCR with a constant-region primer and V-primer adapter amplified TCRs. TCRdb called the reads again in MiXCR, with one record for every CDR3 protein. The sample includes 100,000 or so distinct CDR3 sequences, roughly 20% seen only once; the top ten take roughly 4.3%. The sample holds many counts of this clonotype.

This specimen was PBMCs, taken after low-dose radiotherapy plus immunotherapy. This receptor was obtained from a male donor with prostate cancer. The V and J genes are TRBV7-3 and TRBJ2-1; tentatively, D is TRBD2 (7 bases). CDR3 nucleotides: TGTGCCAGCAGCTTACTAGGGGGGGACCCCTACAATGAGCAGTTCTTC. This codes for CASSLLGGDPYNEQFF.